The rows below give T cell receptor beta chains drawn from one sample of a study of T cells in Graves' hyperthyroidism and ophthalmopathy. TCRdb redid the calling of the multiplex PCR reads with MiXCR, one entry per CDR3 protein. The repertoire holds about 690,000 distinct CDR3 sequences, with around 15% as singletons. The sequenced sample was blood. These receptors were taken from a man over 45 with Graves' hyperthyroidism. Both conserved end residues are part of each CDR3. Each record gives: CDR3 protein, CDR3 DNA, clone size, J gene, D gene, V gene. D genes are given only for firm matches. A row's size may be missing; if present it is once, few, many or a size class.

CASSYEATSGIPRSYNEQFF | TGTGCCAGCAGTTACGAGGCGACTAGCGGGATCCCTCGCTCCTACAATGAGCAGTTCTTC | . | TRBJ2-1 | TRBD2 | TRBV6-6
CASSLTSGGPGEQYF | TGTGCCAGCAGCCTGACTAGCGGAGGACCCGGCGAGCAGTACTTC | many | TRBJ2-7 | TRBD2 | TRBV28
CASSPRRGYTGELFF | TGTGCCAGCAGCCCGCGCAGGGGGTACACCGGGGAGCTGTTTTTT | few | TRBJ2-2 | TRBD1 | TRBV11-3
CASSPGFGNYGYTF | TGTGCCAGCAGTCCAGGGTTTGGGAACTATGGCTACACCTTC | many | TRBJ1-2 | . | TRBV12-3/TRBV12-4
CASSVPRGNSVYNEQFF | TGCGCCAGCTCCGTCCCCCGGGGTAATAGCGTTTACAATGAGCAGTTCTTC | few | TRBJ2-1 | . | TRBV5-1
CASSQAGGTGNTIYF | TGTGCCAGCAGCCAGGCGGGGGGGACTGGAAACACCATATATTTT | few | TRBJ1-3 | . | TRBV3-1
CAWTRPGGGRSYEQYF | TGTGCCTGGACCCGACCAGGGGGCGGGAGATCCTACGAGCAGTACTTC | . | TRBJ2-7 | . | TRBV30
CASSPATSGSYNEQFF | TGTGCCAGCAGTCCGGCGACTAGCGGCTCCTACAATGAGCAGTTCTTC | . | TRBJ2-1 | TRBD2 | TRBV6-2/TRBV6-3
CASSSPSVLVDEQYF | TGTGCCAGCAGTTCCCCTAGCGTGCTAGTCGACGAGCAGTACTTC | many | TRBJ2-7 | . | TRBV27
CASSQVGQYEQYF | TGTGCCAGCAGCCAAGTGGGGCAGTACGAGCAGTACTTC | many | TRBJ2-7 | . | TRBV3-1
CASSQSGTPNEQFF | TGTGCCAGCAGCCAATCCGGGACTCCCAATGAGCAGTTCTTC | many | TRBJ2-1 | . | TRBV11-1
CASTQGGDYNEQFF | TGTGCCAGCACCCAGGGGGGCGACTACAATGAGCAGTTCTTC | . | TRBJ2-1 | . | TRBV4-2
CASSVVSGDGYTF | TGTGCCAGCAGCGTAGTATCGGGGGATGGCTACACCTTC | . | TRBJ1-2 | . | TRBV9
CASSLVAAGRAEQYF | TGTGCCAGCAGCTTGGTGGCGGCAGGGAGGGCCGAGCAGTACTTC | few | TRBJ2-7 | TRBD2 | TRBV5-6
CSVDNWRASSYNEQFF | TGCAGCGTTGATAATTGGCGGGCCAGCTCCTACAATGAGCAGTTCTTC | . | TRBJ2-1 | . | TRBV29-1
CASSDAPDSWVTYEQYF | TGTGCCAGCAGTGATGCGCCTGATTCTTGGGTTACCTACGAGCAGTACTTC | many | TRBJ2-7 | . | TRBV6-1
CASSPGGLSGNTIYF | TGCGCCAGCAGCCCTGGGGGTTTATCTGGAAACACCATATATTTT | once | TRBJ1-3 | . | TRBV4-3
CASKRDSGRFEQYF | TGTGCCAGCAAGCGGGACTCTGGGCGGTTCGAGCAGTACTTC | few | TRBJ2-7 | TRBD2 | TRBV2